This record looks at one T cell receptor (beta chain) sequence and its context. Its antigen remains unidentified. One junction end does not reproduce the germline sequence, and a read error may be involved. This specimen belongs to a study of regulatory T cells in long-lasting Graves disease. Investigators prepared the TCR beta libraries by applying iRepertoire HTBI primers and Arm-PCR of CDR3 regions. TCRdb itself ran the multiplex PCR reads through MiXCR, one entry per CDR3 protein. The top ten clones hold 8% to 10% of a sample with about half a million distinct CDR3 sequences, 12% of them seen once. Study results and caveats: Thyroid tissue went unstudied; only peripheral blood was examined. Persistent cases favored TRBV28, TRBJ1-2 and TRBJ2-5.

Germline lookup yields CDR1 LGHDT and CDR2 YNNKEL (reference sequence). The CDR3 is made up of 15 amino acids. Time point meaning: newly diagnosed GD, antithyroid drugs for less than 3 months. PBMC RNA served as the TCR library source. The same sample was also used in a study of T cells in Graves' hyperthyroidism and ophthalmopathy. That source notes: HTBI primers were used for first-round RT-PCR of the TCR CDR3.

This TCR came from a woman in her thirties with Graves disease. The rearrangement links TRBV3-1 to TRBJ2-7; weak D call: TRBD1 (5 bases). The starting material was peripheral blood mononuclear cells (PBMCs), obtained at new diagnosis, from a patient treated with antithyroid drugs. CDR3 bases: TGTGCCAGCAGCCACGGTGGGGCCCCGGGCTACGGGCAGTACTTC. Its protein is CASSHGGAPGYGQYF.